The next 22 T cell receptor beta chains were all read from a single sample in a study of blood T cell repertoires in COVID-19 (dated by TCRdb to about 2020). To prepare the library, the immunoSEQ multiplex PCR assay was applied. In TCRdb, the immuneACCESS table is reduced to in-frame sequences with V and J assigned. These tables do not hold every clone; where another copy was compared, an unresolved V gene accounts for under half, and the others remain unexplained. The sample yields about 200,000 clones; 86% were counted once. The ten largest clonotypes hold 0.75% to 0.95% of the sample. Material: peripheral blood. The receptor source for this set is a woman in her 70s with acute or convalescent COVID-19.

The chain has TRBV5-1 and TRBJ1-4; 7 positions match TRBD1. The germline gives CDR1 SGHRS, CDR2 YFSETQ. Trimming at V came to 0 bases and at J to 8 bases, leaving 10 bases not matched to a gene. The CDR3 loop spans 16 amino acids. The CDR3 bases are TGCGCCAGCAGCTTGGAAGGTAACAGGGGAAAGGAAAAACTGTTTTTT. This codes for CASSLEGNRGKEKLFF.

The chain couples TRBV19 to TRBJ2-3, with TRBD2 matching 9 bases. CDR1 is LNHDA, CDR2 SQIVND, per germline (reference sequence). V dropped 5 bases and J dropped 4; count of bases not matched to a gene: 10. This CDR3 contains 16 residues. The CDR3 loop reads CASSPRLAGSADTQYF. Here the CDR3 DNA reads TGTGCCAGTAGTCCCCGGCTAGCGGGATCGGCAGATACGCAGTATTTT.

The chain uses TRBV7-2 and TRBJ1-2; tentative D call: TRBD1 (6 bases). The V and J ends lost 5 bases and 5 bases respectively, with 18 bases between them. CDR3 length: 15 residues. Germline V gene lookup returns CDR1 SGHTA and CDR2 FQGNSA. The CDR3 reads CASSLRTDTAYGYTF. In DNA, the CDR3 is TGTGCCAGCAGCCTTCGGACAGACACCGCTTATGGCTACACCTTC.

V is TRBV18 and J is TRBJ1-2, with D perhaps matching TRBD1 (6 bases). The V and J ends lost 3 bases and 5 bases respectively, with 10 bases between them. Germline V CDR1 and CDR2: KGHSH, LQKENI. This CDR3 is built from 13 residues. The CDR3 here is CASSPDRKYGYTF. The CDR3 coding sequence is TGTGCCAGCTCACCCGACAGGAAGTATGGCTACACCTTC. The full variable domain, rest sourced from reference TRBV18 and TRBJ1-2, is NAGVMQNPRHLVRRRGQEARLRCSPMKGHSHVYWYRQLPEEGLKFMVYLQKENIIDESGMPKERFSAEFPKEGPSILRIQQVVRGDSAAYFCASSPDRKYGYTFGSGTRLTVV.

This clone appeared once. V gene TRBV6-5 combines with J gene TRBJ1-2; D is perhaps TRBD1 (6 bases). The CDR3 length is 14 residues. The germline V and J ends were trimmed by 2 bases and 2 bases, with 9 bases remaining between them. Per germline, CDR1 MNHEY and CDR2 SVGAGI. CDR3 sequence reads: CASSYGQGNYGYTF. CDR3 DNA: TGTGCCAGCAGTTACGGCCAGGGGAACTATGGCTACACCTTC.

J is TRBJ1-3 and V is TRBV4-1; D unresolved. Germline values: CDR1 MGHRA, CDR2 YSYEKL. CDR3 size: 16 residues. Trimming pared 0 bases from V and 4 bases from J, leaving 13 bases between. CDR3 sequence reads: CASSQDSTAGGNTIYF. As DNA, the CDR3 is TGCGCCAGCAGCCAAGACTCCACGGCAGGAGGAAACACCATATATTTT.

V is TRBV27 and J is TRBJ1-1, with TRBD1 matching over 10 bases. CDR3 length equals 15 residues. CDR1 is MNHEY and CDR2 is SMNVEV in the germline V gene (reference sequence). Trimming at V came to 6 bases and at J to 4 bases, leaving 8 bases not matched to a gene. The CDR3 loop reads CASSRDRGPSTEAFF. The CDR3 DNA reads TGTGCCAGCAGCCGGGACAGGGGTCCCAGCACTGAAGCTTTCTTT.

This rearrangement joins TRBV28 to TRBJ1-1; no reliable D call. V shed 8 bases and J shed 3 bases, with 7 bases lying between them. This CDR3 region has 11 residues. Looked up from germline, CDR1 is MDHEN and CDR2 is SYDVKM. The CDR3 DNA sequence: TGTGCCAGCCGCGGTCACACTGAAGCTTTCTTT. It specifies CASRGHTEAFF.

In its sample, this clone was seen a few times. The genes are TRBV14 and TRBJ2-2, with D possibly TRBD1 on 6 matching bases. The CDR3 runs to 14 residues. The ends were cut back, 2 bases at V and 7 bases at J, with 11 bases in the middle. Germline CDR1 is SGHDN and CDR2 is FVKESK. The CDR3 DNA reads as TGTGCCAGCAGCCAAAACAGGGCGGGCGGGGAGCTGTTTTTT. Protein: CASSQNRAGGELFF.

The chain couples TRBV28 to TRBJ2-5; D might be TRBD1 (6 bases). Germline loops: CDR1 MDHEN, CDR2 SYDVKM. CDR3 length: 12 amino acids. Trimming cost V 8 bases and J 3 bases, with 10 bases left between them. The CDR3 reads CASRDTEETQYF. The CDR3 DNA is TGTGCCAGCCGGGACACGGAAGAGACCCAGTACTTC.

CDR3 bases: TGTGCCAGCAGCTTAGGTGGGGGGGAATACGACGAGCAGTACTTC. Translating gives CASSLGGGEYDEQYF. The chain employs TRBV7-2 and TRBJ2-7, with TRBD2 matching 7 bases. Germline CDR1 and CDR2: SGHTA and FQGNSA. This CDR3 has 15 amino acids. The V and J ends lost 1 base and 5 bases, in that order; junction bases with no gene match: 8.

This clone was picked up a small number of times. CDR3 coding DNA: TGTGCCAGCCAGGACAGGGACCGCTCTGGAAACACCATATATTTT. This encodes CASQDRDRSGNTIYF. The V call is TRBV19, the J call TRBJ1-3; 8 bases map to TRBD1. This CDR3 is built from 15 residues. The trim removed 9 bases at V and 0 bases at J, leaving 7 bases unmatched. Germline V gene data show CDR1 as LNHDA and CDR2 as SQIVND (reference sequence). The full variable domain, with the rest looked up from reference TRBV19 and TRBJ1-3, is DGGITQSPKYLFRKEGQNVTLSCEQNLNHDAMYWYRQDPGQGLRLIYYSQIVNDFQKGDIAEGYSVSREKKESFPLTVTSAQKNPTAFYLCASQDRDRSGNTIYFGEGSWLTVV.

CDR3 residues: CASSPGASYGYTF. CDR3 coding DNA: TGTGCCAGCTCACCGGGGGCGAGCTATGGCTACACCTTC. J is TRBJ1-2 and V is TRBV18, with D perhaps matching TRBD1 (6 bases). The CDR3 is 13 amino acids. V shed 3 bases and J shed 4 bases, with 9 bases lying between them. Germline assignment: CDR1 KGHSH and CDR2 LQKENI. The full variable domain, with the rest looked up from reference TRBV18 and TRBJ1-2, is NAGVMQNPRHLVRRRGQEARLRCSPMKGHSHVYWYRQLPEEGLKFMVYLQKENIIDESGMPKERFSAEFPKEGPSILRIQQVVRGDSAAYFCASSPGASYGYTFGSGTRLTVV.

This rearrangement joins TRBV5-4 to TRBJ1-2; 11 bases fit TRBD1. V lost 3 bases and J lost 2; bases outside the gene matches: 3. Per the germline V gene, CDR1 is SGHNT and CDR2 is YYREEE (reference sequence). The CDR3 is 15 amino acids. The CDR3 region has the DNA TGTGCCAGCAGCTCCCGGGACAGGGGGAACTATGGCTACACCTTC. Protein product: CASSSRDRGNYGYTF.

This clone was recorded a few times. The rearrangement links TRBV28 to TRBJ2-3; D call uncertain. Trimming left V 10 bases short and J 2 bases short, with 10 bases between. Per the germline V gene, CDR1 is MDHEN and CDR2 is SYDVKM. This CDR3 region has 12 residues. CDR3 sequence reads: CATGVNTDTQYF. The CDR3 nucleotides are TGTGCCACCGGAGTGAACACAGATACGCAGTATTTT.

The rearrangement joins TRBV6-5 to TRBJ1-3; D perhaps matches TRBD1 (6 bases). Looked up from germline, CDR1 is MNHEY and CDR2 is SVGAGI. CDR3 size: 15 residues. The V end lost 6 bases, the J end lost 5 bases, and 17 bases lay between the germline ends. The CDR3 DNA sequence: TGTGCCAGCAGCAGGGGCCGCAACTTCCGAAACACCATATATTTT. Amino acid sequence: CASSRGRNFRNTIYF.

V usage is TRBV5-4 and J usage is TRBJ1-1; D is perhaps TRBD1 (6 bases). Germline V gene sequence: CDR1 SGHNT, CDR2 YYREEE (reference sequence). Deletions cut 1 base from V and 5 bases from J, with 15 bases between. The CDR3 consists of 15 residues. CDR3 in amino acids: CASSLKTGGQTEAFF. DNA for the CDR3: TGTGCCAGCAGCTTGAAGACAGGCGGACAAACTGAAGCTTTCTTT.

The CDR3 is CASRKPGQGLETQYF. The CDR3 DNA follows: TGTGCCAGCAGAAAACCGGGACAGGGTCTTGAGACCCAGTACTTC. The chain has TRBV11-2 and TRBJ2-5, with 9 bases fitting TRBD1. The germline V gene has CDR1 SGHAT and CDR2 FQNNGV. The V gene end was trimmed by 6 bases and the J gene end by 5 bases; junction bases not matched to a gene: 10. The CDR3 totals 15 residues.

The J gene is TRBJ1-4, the V gene TRBV11-3, with 7 nucleotides matching TRBD1. Germline V CDR1 and CDR2: SGHNT, YENEEA. Trimming cost V 5 bases and J 8 bases; bases outside gene matches: 8. The CDR3 has 14 amino acids. The chain's CDR3 is CASSPGTVGEKLFF. The CDR3 nucleotides are TGTGCCAGCAGCCCCGGGACAGTAGGAGAAAAACTGTTTTTT.

This chain links TRBV10-3 with TRBJ1-1; D remains unclear. Per the germline V gene, CDR1 is ENHRY and CDR2 is SYGVKD. The CDR3 covers 14 residues. Deletions cut 3 bases from V and 1 base from J, with 9 bases between. The CDR3 loop is CAISEVSGNTEAFF. CDR3 DNA: TGTGCCATCAGTGAAGTTTCGGGGAACACTGAAGCTTTCTTT.

This chain uses TRBV24-1 with TRBJ2-5; unclear D gene. CDR1 and CDR2 (germline): KGHDR, SFDVKD. The ends were cut back, 5 bases at V and 5 bases at J, with 11 bases in the middle. This CDR3 has 13 residues. The CDR3 nucleotides are TGTGCCACCAGTGGACTCAGTTCCGAGACCCAGTACTTC. Translation gives CATSGLSSETQYF.

V and J are TRBV19 and TRBJ1-1; 7 nucleotides line up with TRBD1. Germline loops: CDR1 LNHDA, CDR2 SQIVND (reference sequence). The trim removed 0 bases at V and 11 bases at J, leaving 12 bases unmatched. The CDR3 contains 15 residues. In DNA form, the CDR3 reads TGTGCCAGTAGTATAGATCTCGGACAGGATATCTCCGCTTTCTTT. Protein: CASSIDLGQDISAFF.